Presented here are 11 T cell receptor beta chains from one specimen sequenced in a study of blood T cell repertoires in COVID-19. The table came from immunoSEQ multiplex PCR; TCRdb's copy has only in-frame clones and leaves some out. The sample consists of about 58,000 clones, 75% to 85% of them appearing once. Material: peripheral blood. These TCRs come from a man aged 50 to 59 with COVID-19, enrolled during active disease.

The V call is TRBV19, the J call TRBJ1-2; 9 positions agree with TRBD1. The V and J ends lost 6 bases and 3 bases, in that order; junction bases with no gene match: 8. The CDR3 is 15 amino acids. Germline V gives CDR1 LNHDA, CDR2 SQIVND (reference sequence). CDR3: CASSVGQGLYYGYTF. The CDR3, as DNA: TGTGCCAGTAGCGTGGGACAGGGTCTCTACTATGGCTACACCTTC.

The CDR3 here is CASNPGLEGYEQYF. For the CDR3, the DNA is TGTGCCAGCAACCCGGGACTAGAGGGGTACGAGCAGTACTTC. The V call is TRBV9, the J call TRBJ2-7; the match to TRBD2 covers 8 bases. V lost 6 bases and J lost 4; bases outside the gene matches: 9. CDR1 and CDR2 (germline): SGDLS, YYNGEE. The CDR3 covers 14 residues.

The table lists this clone with a count of one. The chain recombines TRBV28 with TRBJ2-3; D call uncertain. The CDR3 has 11 residues. Germline V gene data show CDR1 as MDHEN and CDR2 as SYDVKM. V was trimmed by 5 bases and J by 6 bases, leaving 6 bases between them. CDR3 sequence (DNA): TGTGCCAGCAGTCAAGAGGATACGCAGTATTTT. Its translation: CASSQEDTQYF.

V usage is TRBV24-1 and J usage is TRBJ2-3; TRBD2 matches 11 bases. Germline values: CDR1 KGHDR, CDR2 SFDVKD. CDR3 size: 13 residues. Trimming removed 9 bases from V and 5 bases from J; junction bases left unmatched: 3. CDR3 loop: CATQLAGVDTQYF. DNA of the CDR3: TGTGCCACCCAACTAGCGGGAGTAGATACGCAGTATTTT.

J is TRBJ1-1 and V is TRBV18; 10 bases are shared with TRBD1. The CDR3 runs 12 residues. With V trimmed by 6 bases and J by 8 bases, 3 bases remained unmatched. Germline V gene data show CDR1 as KGHSH and CDR2 as LQKENI. In DNA, the CDR3 is TGTGCCAGCTCGCTGGACAGGGGGGAAGCTTTCTTT. Translation: CASSLDRGEAFF.

V and J are TRBV7-8 and TRBJ2-1, with 10 bases matching TRBD2. CDR1 and CDR2 from the germline V gene are SGHVS and FQNEAQ. The CDR3 has 17 residues. The junction had 11 bases not matched to a gene; V was cut back by 6 bases and J by 3 bases. The DNA of the CDR3 is TGTGCCAGCAGGAGGACTAGCGGTGATGTCTTCTACAATGAGCAGTTCTTC. Translated: CASRRTSGDVFYNEQFF.

This clone was detected once. The rearrangement uses TRBV4-2 and TRBJ2-3; 8 nucleotides agree with TRBD2. CDR3 length: 16 amino acids. Germline CDR1 is LGHNA and CDR2 is YNFKEQ. V was pared by 1 base and J by 2 bases, with 5 bases of the junction left unmatched. DNA of the CDR3: TGTGCCAGCAGCCAAGTCGAGCGGGAGTACACAGATACGCAGTATTTT. Residues: CASSQVEREYTDTQYF.

The chain recombines TRBV3-1 (or the pseudogene TRBV3-2) with TRBJ2-3; D gene uncertain. The CDR3 covers 16 residues. The V end was cut by 0 bases, the J end by 6 bases, with 16 bases between. Per germline, CDR1 LGHDT and CDR2 YNNKEL (reference sequence). CDR3 in amino acids: CASSQDLQNLMDTQYF. DNA for the CDR3: TGTGCCAGCAGCCAAGATCTACAGAACCTAATGGATACGCAGTATTTT.

CDR3 DNA sequence: TGCGCCAGCAGTGAGGGCGGGACAGGAACCTACAATGAGCAGTTCTTC. It translates to CASSEGGTGTYNEQFF. This chain joins TRBV10-1 and TRBJ2-1; 8 nucleotides agree with TRBD1. Germline CDR1 WNHNN, CDR2 SYGVQD (reference sequence). The length of the CDR3 is 16 residues. V lost 2 bases and J lost 2; bases outside the gene matches: 5.

This clone was counted only a few times. The gene calls are TRBV6-1 and TRBJ2-1; 10 positions match TRBD1. Germline V gene sequence: CDR1 MNHNS, CDR2 SASEGT. There are 17 residues in the CDR3. V shed 2 bases and J 2 bases; nucleotides not matched to a gene: 6. Written as DNA, the CDR3 is TGTGCCAGCAGTGAAACAGCCGGGACAGGGGCCTACAATGAGCAGTTCTTC. Protein: CASSETAGTGAYNEQFF.

This sequence joins TRBV5-1 and TRBJ1-5, with 10 bases matching TRBD1. Trimming removed 4 bases from V and 4 bases from J; junction bases left unmatched: 5. CDR3 length: 15 amino acids. Looked up from germline, CDR1 is SGHRS and CDR2 is YFSETQ. This CDR3 is CASSVTGGGNQPQHF. The CDR3 nucleotides are TGCGCCAGCAGCGTGACAGGGGGCGGGAATCAGCCCCAGCATTTT.